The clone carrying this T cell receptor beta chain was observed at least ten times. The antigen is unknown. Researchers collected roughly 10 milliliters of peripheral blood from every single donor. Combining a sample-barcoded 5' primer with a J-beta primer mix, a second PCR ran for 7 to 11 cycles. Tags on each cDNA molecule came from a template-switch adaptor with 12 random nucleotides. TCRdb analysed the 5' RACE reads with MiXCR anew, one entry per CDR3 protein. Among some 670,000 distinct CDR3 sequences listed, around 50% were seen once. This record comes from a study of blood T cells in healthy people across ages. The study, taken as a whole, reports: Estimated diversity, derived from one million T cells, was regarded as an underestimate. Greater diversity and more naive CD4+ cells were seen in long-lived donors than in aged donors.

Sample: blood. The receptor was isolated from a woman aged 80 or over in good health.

The CDR3 is CASRPPDQPQHF. The CDR3 DNA is TGTGCCAGCAGGCCGCCCGATCAGCCCCAGCATTTT. V gene TRBV6-6 combines with J gene TRBJ1-5; D unclear. Germline V CDR1 and CDR2: MNHNY, SVGAGI (reference sequence). V was cut by 6 bases and J by 5 bases, with 8 bases left in between. The CDR3 length is 12 residues.